This TCR beta chain was identified during a study of cytomegalovirus exposure and HLA in healthy donors. The trim removed 4 bases at V and 6 bases at J, leaving 4 bases unmatched. CDR3 length: 14 residues. Germline CDR1 and CDR2: PRHDT and FYEKMQ (reference sequence). The primer mix had 60 Vbeta and 13 Jbeta primers. This table comes from immunoSEQ multiplex PCR, and its TCRdb copy is limited to in-frame clones, with some not included. The sample lists approximately 140,000 clones, roughly two thirds occurring once. The chain uses TRBV13 and TRBJ1-4; 8 nucleotides align to TRBD1. This clonotype was obtained from a human donor in good health. Specimen: PBMCs. DNA for the CDR3: TGTGCCAGCAGCTACACAGGGGGGGATGAAAAACTGTTTTTT. This encodes CASSYTGGDEKLFF.